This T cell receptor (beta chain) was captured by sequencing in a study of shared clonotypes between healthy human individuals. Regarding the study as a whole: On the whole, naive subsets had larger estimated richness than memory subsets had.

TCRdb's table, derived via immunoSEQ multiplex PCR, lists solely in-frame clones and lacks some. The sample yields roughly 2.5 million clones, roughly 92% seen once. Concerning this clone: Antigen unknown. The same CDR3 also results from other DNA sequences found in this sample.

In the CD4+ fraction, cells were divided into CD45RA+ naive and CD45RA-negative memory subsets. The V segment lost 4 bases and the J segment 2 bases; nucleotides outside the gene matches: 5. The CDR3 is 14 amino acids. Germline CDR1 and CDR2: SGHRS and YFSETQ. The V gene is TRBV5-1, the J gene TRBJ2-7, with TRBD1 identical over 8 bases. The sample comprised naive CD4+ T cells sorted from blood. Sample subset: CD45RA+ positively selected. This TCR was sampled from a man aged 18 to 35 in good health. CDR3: CASSGGQGAYEQYF. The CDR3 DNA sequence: TGCGCCAGCAGCGGCGGACAGGGAGCCTACGAGCAGTACTTC.